These 22 T cell receptor beta chains share one sample of origin, sequenced in a study of T-cell memory formation after mild COVID-19. TCRdb re-called the 5' RACE reads through MiXCR, storing one row per CDR3 protein. Altogether under 200,000 distinct CDR3 sequences are present, about 28% being singletons, with the ten largest covering 12%. Sequencing used PBMCs or a T cell subset sorted from them (not recorded which). The origin of the receptors is an adult woman who had mild COVID-19 (a few samples of this study predate the infection). Cell type and time point are not known.

The genes are TRBV3-1 and TRBJ1-2; D possibly corresponds to TRBD1 (5 bases). CDR1 and CDR2 from the germline V gene are LGHDT and YNNKEL (reference sequence). The CDR3 has 16 amino acids. Trimming shortened V by 3 bases and J by 5 bases, and 19 bases separated the two germline ends. As DNA, the CDR3 is TGTGCCAGCAGCCAGGGTGTCGCGGGGGTCGTGTATGGCTACACCTTC. This sequence encodes CASSQGVAGVVYGYTF.

In this sample, this clonotype turned up a few times. V gene TRBV5-1 combines with J gene TRBJ2-3, with TRBD1 matching over 7 bases. The CDR3 extends over 14 amino acids. Per germline, CDR1 SGHRS and CDR2 YFSETQ. V lost 4 bases and J lost 3; bases outside the gene matches: 5. This chain's CDR3 is CASSQGQTTDTQYF. CDR3 in DNA: TGCGCCAGCAGCCAGGGACAGACTACAGATACGCAGTATTTT.

The sample holds a few counts of this clonotype. V usage is TRBV12-3 or TRBV12-4 and J usage is TRBJ2-7; 9 nucleotides agree with TRBD1. J lost 2 bases, V lost 5 bases, and 7 bases had no gene match. This CDR3 has 15 amino acids. The CDR3: CASSLTGTGTYEQYF. The CDR3 coding sequence is TGTGCCAGCAGTCTTACCGGGACAGGGACCTACGAGCAGTACTTC.

The chain combines TRBV10-3 with TRBJ1-2; no clear D. Per germline, CDR1 ENHRY and CDR2 SYGVKD. The CDR3 runs to 13 residues. Trimming stripped 3 bases from V and 6 bases from J, with 11 bases between. In nucleotides, the CDR3 is TGTGCCATCAGTGACGATGACAAACATGGCTACACCTTC. It specifies CAISDDDKHGYTF.

V usage is TRBV12-3 or TRBV12-4 and J usage is TRBJ2-1; possible D gene TRBD2, 7 bases. The germline V and J ends were trimmed by 5 bases and 12 bases, with 14 bases remaining between them. The CDR3 contains 12 residues. The CDR3 nucleotides read TGTGCCAGCAGTCCTAGCGGAGGGGGGCAGTTCTTC. Translated, it gives CASSPSGGGQFF.

The rearrangement joins TRBV5-1 to TRBJ2-1; TRBD2 matches at 10 bases. Germline CDR1 reads SGHRS; CDR2 reads YFSETQ. Trimming cost V 3 bases and J 5 bases; bases outside gene matches: 8. The CDR3 length is 16 residues. The CDR3 nucleotides are TGCGCCAGCAGCTCGGATAGCGGGGGGTTAGACAATGAGCAGTTCTTC. It is translated as CASSSDSGGLDNEQFF.

The chain couples TRBV4-1 to TRBJ2-1, with unresolved D. The length of the CDR3 is 11 residues. Germline CDR1 and CDR2: MGHRA and YSYEKL. Trimming took off 5 bases at V and 8 bases at J, with 7 bases between the two ends. For the CDR3, the DNA is TGCGCCAGCAGCTCCGGTGATGAGCAGTTCTTC. Its translation: CASSSGDEQFF.

This clonotype was counted between two and nine times. The chain employs TRBV29-1 and TRBJ2-3, with 9 bases matching TRBD1. This CDR3 spans 19 amino acids. The V gene's germline CDR1 is SQVTM and CDR2 ANQGSEA. Trimming took 0 bases from V and 3 from J; bases not matched to a gene: 16. The CDR3 loop reads CSVEDLYNGTGSTTDTQYF. The CDR3 DNA follows: TGCAGCGTTGAAGATCTTTATAATGGGACAGGGAGTACTACAGATACGCAGTATTTT.

The rearrangement uses TRBV7-7 and TRBJ2-2; D gene ambiguous. The CDR3 sequence is 16 residues long. Germline V CDR1 and CDR2: SSHAT, FNYEAQ (reference sequence). The V gene lost 5 bases and the J gene lost 6 bases, with 19 bases spanning the gap. For the CDR3, the DNA is TGTGCCAGCAGCCCGAGGCGGATAGGGCAGGCCGGGGAGCTGTTTTTT. As protein: CASSPRRIGQAGELFF.

The rearrangement links TRBV24-1 to TRBJ2-7; the D gene is possibly TRBD1 (6 bases). With 5 bases removed from V and 3 bases from J, the gap between germline ends came to 19 bases. The CDR3 totals 16 residues. CDR1 is KGHDR, CDR2 SFDVKD, per germline. The CDR3 sequence is CATSAGKTGMVYEQYF. The DNA for the CDR3 is TGTGCCACCAGTGCGGGGAAGACAGGCATGGTCTACGAGCAGTACTTC.

The CDR3 DNA reads as TGTGCCAGCAGTCCGACAGGGGCGCGAGGCTACACCTTC. Amino acids: CASSPTGARGYTF. This chain joins TRBV6-2 or TRBV6-3 and TRBJ1-2, with 8 bases fitting TRBD1. The CDR3 is 13 residues long. The V segment lost 5 bases and the J segment 8 bases; nucleotides outside the gene matches: 7. Germline lookup yields CDR1 MNHEY and CDR2 SVGEGT.

This clonotype was picked up a small number of times. The rearrangement joins TRBV6-5 to TRBJ2-3; D uncertain. V lost 7 bases and J lost 9, with 5 bases in between. Looked up from germline, CDR1 is MNHEY and CDR2 is SVGAGI. The length of the CDR3 is 9 residues. The CDR3 sequence: CASKDTQYF. CDR3 coding DNA: TGTGCCAGCAAGGACACGCAGTATTTT.

The rearrangement uses TRBV12-5 and TRBJ2-2, with TRBD2 matching 10 bases. The V segment lost 5 bases and the J segment 6 bases; nucleotides outside the gene matches: 9. CDR1 LGHNT and CDR2 FRNRAP come from the germline V gene. There are 16 residues in the CDR3. As DNA, the CDR3 is TGTGCTAGTGGTCGACCGAGCGGGAGGGCCTCCGGGGAGCTGTTTTTT. Amino acid sequence: CASGRPSGRASGELFF.

This clonotype was seen only a few times. CDR3 sequence: CASTHTSGSRTYEQYF. DNA of the CDR3: TGTGCCAGCACCCATACTAGCGGGAGTAGGACCTACGAGCAGTACTTC. V is TRBV3-1 and J is TRBJ2-7; 11 positions agree with TRBD2. Germline loops: CDR1 LGHDT, CDR2 YNNKEL (reference sequence). V gave up 7 bases and J gave up 2 bases; unmatched junction bases: 10. The CDR3 totals 16 residues.

The chain combines TRBV20-1 with TRBJ2-3; 8 bases match TRBD2. V was pared by 1 base and J by 3 bases, with 12 bases of the junction left unmatched. This CDR3 comprises 17 residues. The germline V gene has CDR1 DFQATT and CDR2 SNEGSKA (reference sequence). The CDR3 loop reads CSARGMISGAGTDTQYF. In nucleotides, the CDR3 is TGCAGTGCTAGAGGGATGATTAGCGGGGCGGGGACAGATACGCAGTATTTT.

The chain employs TRBV19 and TRBJ1-4; D perhaps matches TRBD1 (5 bases). The CDR3 is 15 amino acids. V was shortened by 7 bases and J by 8 bases, with 20 bases between the two germline ends. Germline V gene sequence: CDR1 LNHDA, CDR2 SQIVND (reference sequence). The CDR3 reads CASISRTSRVEKLFF. The CDR3 DNA follows: TGTGCCAGTATCAGCAGGACATCGCGAGTGGAAAAACTGTTTTTT.

This clonotype was detected only a few times. The chain employs TRBV12-3 or TRBV12-4 and TRBJ2-7, with D unresolved. Trimming removed 3 bases from V and 4 bases from J, with 10 bases in between. This CDR3 comprises 13 residues. The CDR3 DNA follows: TGTGCCAGCAGTTTTGGTAGGGTTTACGAGCAGTACTTC. The encoded protein is CASSFGRVYEQYF.

This rearrangement joins TRBV5-1 to TRBJ2-5; a weak D match, TRBD2 (6 bases). The V gene's germline CDR1 is SGHRS and CDR2 YFSETQ. Between the trimmed V and J ends, which lost 3 bases and 4 bases, there was a span of 13 bases. The CDR3 contains 14 residues. The CDR3 sequence is CASSSERVGETQYF. The CDR3, as DNA: TGCGCCAGCAGCTCCGAGCGGGTAGGAGAGACCCAGTACTTC.

J is TRBJ2-6 and V is TRBV29-1; D uncertain. This CDR3 has 14 residues. Germline V gene data show CDR1 as SQVTM and CDR2 as ANQGSEA. V was trimmed by 3 bases and J by 2 bases, leaving 8 bases between them. The CDR3 DNA follows: TGCAGCGTTGAGAGTCCCCCTGGGGCCAACGTCCTGACTTTC. Its translation is CSVESPPGANVLTF.

This clonotype has only a few counts. This chain joins TRBV7-2 and TRBJ2-7; no firm D call. The CDR3 runs 12 residues. V dropped 1 base and J dropped 2 bases, with 3 bases sitting between them. CDR1 is SGHTA, CDR2 FQGNSA, per germline. The CDR3 loop reads CASSLDTYEQYF. For the CDR3, the DNA is TGTGCCAGCAGCTTAGACACCTACGAGCAGTACTTC.

The chain recombines TRBV7-2 with TRBJ2-7; possible D gene TRBD1, 6 bases. V was pared by 7 bases and J by 2 bases, with 12 bases between. The CDR3 loop spans 13 amino acids. Germline V gives CDR1 SGHTA, CDR2 FQGNSA. Here the CDR3 reads CASTHRVTYEQYF. The CDR3 bases are TGTGCCAGCACCCACAGGGTTACCTACGAGCAGTACTTC.

This clonotype was observed at least ten times. The chain uses TRBV5-1 and TRBJ2-3; TRBD1 aligns across 7 bases. Germline-derived CDR1 and CDR2 are SGHRS and YFSETQ. After removal of 0 bases from V and 1 base from J, the junction contained 2 bases not matched to a gene. This CDR3 contains 15 residues. This chain's CDR3 is CASSLAGTGTDTQYF. The DNA of the CDR3 is TGCGCCAGCAGCTTGGCCGGGACAGGCACAGATACGCAGTATTTT.